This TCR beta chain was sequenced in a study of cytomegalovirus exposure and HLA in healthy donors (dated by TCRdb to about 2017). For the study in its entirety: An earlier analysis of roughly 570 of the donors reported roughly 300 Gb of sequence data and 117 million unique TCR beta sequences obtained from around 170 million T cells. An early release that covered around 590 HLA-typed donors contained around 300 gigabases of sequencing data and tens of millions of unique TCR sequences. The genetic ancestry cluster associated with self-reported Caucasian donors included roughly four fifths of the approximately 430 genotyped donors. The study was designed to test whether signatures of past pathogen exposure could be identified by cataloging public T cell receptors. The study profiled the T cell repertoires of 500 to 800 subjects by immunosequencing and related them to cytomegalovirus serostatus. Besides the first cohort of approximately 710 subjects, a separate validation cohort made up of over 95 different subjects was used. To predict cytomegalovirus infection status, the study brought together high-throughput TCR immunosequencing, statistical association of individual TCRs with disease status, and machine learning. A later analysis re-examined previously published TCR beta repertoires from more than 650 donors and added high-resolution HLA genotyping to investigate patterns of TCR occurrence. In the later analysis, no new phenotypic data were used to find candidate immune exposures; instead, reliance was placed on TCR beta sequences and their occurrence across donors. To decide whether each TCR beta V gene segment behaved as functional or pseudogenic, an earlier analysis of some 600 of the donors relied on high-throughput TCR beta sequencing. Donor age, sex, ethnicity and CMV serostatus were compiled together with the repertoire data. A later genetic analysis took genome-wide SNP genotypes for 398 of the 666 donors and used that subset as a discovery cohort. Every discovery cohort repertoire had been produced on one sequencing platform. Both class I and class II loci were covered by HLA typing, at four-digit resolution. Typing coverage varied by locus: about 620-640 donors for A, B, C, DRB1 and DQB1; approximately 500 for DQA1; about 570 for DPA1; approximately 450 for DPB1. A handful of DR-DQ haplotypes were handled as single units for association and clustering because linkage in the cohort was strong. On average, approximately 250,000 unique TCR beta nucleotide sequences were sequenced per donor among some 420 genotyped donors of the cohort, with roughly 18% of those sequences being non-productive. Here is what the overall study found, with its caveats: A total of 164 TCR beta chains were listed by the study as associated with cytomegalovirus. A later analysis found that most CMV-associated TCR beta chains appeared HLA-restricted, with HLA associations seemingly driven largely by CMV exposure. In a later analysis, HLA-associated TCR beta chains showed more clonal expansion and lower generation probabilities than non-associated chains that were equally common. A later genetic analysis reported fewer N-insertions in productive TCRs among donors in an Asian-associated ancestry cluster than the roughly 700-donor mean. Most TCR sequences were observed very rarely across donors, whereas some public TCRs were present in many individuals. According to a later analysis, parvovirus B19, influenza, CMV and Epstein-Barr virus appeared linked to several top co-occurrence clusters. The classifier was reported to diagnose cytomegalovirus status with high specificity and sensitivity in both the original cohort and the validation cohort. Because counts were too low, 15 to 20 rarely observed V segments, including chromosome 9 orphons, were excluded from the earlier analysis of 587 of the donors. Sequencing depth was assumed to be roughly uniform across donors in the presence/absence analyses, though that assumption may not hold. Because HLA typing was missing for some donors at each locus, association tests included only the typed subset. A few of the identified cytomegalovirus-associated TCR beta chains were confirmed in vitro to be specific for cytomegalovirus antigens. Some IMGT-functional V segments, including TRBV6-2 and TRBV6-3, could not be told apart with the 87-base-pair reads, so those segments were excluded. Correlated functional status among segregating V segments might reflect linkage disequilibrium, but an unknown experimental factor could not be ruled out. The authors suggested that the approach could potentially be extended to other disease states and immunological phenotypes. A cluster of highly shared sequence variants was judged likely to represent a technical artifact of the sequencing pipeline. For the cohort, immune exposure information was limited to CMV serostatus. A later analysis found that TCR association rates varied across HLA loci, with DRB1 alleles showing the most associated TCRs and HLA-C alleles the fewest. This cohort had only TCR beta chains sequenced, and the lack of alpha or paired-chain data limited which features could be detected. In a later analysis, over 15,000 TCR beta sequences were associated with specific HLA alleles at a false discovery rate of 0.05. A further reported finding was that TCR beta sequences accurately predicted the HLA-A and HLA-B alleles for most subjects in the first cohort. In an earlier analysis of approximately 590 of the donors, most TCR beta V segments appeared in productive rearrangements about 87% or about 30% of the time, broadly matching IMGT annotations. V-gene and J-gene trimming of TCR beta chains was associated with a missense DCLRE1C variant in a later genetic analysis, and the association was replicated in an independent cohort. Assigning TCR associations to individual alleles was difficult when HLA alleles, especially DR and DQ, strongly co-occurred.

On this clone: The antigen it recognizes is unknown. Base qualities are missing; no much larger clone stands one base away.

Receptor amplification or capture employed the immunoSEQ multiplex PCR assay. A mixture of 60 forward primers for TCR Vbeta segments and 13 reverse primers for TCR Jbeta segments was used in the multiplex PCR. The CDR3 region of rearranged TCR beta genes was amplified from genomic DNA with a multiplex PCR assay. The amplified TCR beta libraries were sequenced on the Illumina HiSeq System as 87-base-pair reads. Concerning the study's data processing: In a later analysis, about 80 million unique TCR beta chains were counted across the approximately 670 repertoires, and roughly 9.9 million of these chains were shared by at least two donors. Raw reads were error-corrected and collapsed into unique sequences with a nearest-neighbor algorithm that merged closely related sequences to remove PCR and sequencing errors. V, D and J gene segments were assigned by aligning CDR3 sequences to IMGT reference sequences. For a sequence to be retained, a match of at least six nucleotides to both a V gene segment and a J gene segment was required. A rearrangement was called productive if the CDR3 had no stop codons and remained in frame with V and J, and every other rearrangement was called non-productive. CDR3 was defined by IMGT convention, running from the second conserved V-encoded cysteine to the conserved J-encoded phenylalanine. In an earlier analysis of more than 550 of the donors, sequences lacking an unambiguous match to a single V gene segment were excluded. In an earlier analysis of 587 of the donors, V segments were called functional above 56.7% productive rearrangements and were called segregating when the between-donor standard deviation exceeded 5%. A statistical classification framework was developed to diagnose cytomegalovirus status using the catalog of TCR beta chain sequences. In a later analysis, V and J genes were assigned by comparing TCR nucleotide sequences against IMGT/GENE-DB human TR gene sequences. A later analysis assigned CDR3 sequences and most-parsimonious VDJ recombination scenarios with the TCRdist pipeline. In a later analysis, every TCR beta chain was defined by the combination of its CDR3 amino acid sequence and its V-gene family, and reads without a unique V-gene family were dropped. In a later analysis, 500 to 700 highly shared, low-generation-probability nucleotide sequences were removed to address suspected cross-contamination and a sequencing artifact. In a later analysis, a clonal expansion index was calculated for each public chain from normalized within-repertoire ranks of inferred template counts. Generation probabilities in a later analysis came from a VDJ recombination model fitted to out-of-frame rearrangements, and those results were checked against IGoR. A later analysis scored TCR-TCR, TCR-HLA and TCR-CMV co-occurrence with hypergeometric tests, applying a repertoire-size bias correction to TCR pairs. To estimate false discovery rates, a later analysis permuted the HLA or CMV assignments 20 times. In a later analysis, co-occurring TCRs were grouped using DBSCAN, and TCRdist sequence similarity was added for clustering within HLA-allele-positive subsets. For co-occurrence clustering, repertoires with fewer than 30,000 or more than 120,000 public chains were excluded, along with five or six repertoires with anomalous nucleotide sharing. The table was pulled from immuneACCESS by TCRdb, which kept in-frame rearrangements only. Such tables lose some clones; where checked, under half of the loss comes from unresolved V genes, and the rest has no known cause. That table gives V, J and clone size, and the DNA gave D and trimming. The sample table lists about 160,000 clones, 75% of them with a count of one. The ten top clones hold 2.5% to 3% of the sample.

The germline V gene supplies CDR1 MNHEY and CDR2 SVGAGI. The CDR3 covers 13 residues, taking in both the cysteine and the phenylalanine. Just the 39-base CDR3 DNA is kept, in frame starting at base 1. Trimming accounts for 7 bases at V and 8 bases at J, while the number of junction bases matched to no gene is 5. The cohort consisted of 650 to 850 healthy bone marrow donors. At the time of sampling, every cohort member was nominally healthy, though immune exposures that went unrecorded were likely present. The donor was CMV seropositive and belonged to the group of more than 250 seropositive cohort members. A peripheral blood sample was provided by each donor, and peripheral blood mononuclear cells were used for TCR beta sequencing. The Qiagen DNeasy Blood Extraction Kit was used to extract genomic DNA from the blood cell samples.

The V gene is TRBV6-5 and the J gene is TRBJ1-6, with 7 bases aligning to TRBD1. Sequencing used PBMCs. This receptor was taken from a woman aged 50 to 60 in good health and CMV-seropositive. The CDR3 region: CASIEGAYSPLHF. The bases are TGTGCCAGCATAGAGGGGGCTTATTCACCCCTCCACTTT.